Each of the 8 T cell receptor beta chains below was sequenced from the same sample in a study of T cells after yellow fever vaccination. TCRdb reprocessed the 5' RACE reads via MiXCR and lists one record per CDR3 protein. This sample has about 550,000 distinct CDR3 sequences, with roughly 19% found just once. This specimen consisted of PBMCs, obtained 15 days after the yellow fever booster vaccination. The receptors here all came from a man younger than 40 who received the YFV17D yellow fever vaccine.

This clonotype has a handful of counts. The V call is TRBV20-1, the J call TRBJ2-1; TRBD1 is a possible D gene (6 bases). The CDR3 extends over 13 amino acids. Per the germline V gene, CDR1 is DFQATT and CDR2 is SNEGSKA (reference sequence). The ends were cut back, 1 base at V and 6 bases at J, with 10 bases in the middle. The CDR3 here is CSARGQQGNEQFF. The CDR3 region has the DNA TGCAGTGCTAGAGGGCAACAGGGCAATGAGCAGTTCTTC.

This clonotype has just a few counts. The V call is TRBV4-2, the J call TRBJ1-5, with D perhaps matching TRBD1 (5 bases). V lost 0 bases to trimming and J lost 7 bases, with 13 bases between them. Germline V gene lookup returns CDR1 LGHNA and CDR2 YNFKEQ. This CDR3 has 15 residues. CDR3 nucleotide sequence: TGTGCCAGCAGCCAAGATTGGGGGGGTTACCAGCCCCAGCATTTT. Encoded protein: CASSQDWGGYQPQHF.

This clonotype has only a few counts. CDR3 amino acids: CASSLSVAGAREQYF. The CDR3 DNA reads TGTGCCAGCAGTTTATCGGTAGCGGGAGCGAGGGAGCAGTACTTC. The V and J genes are TRBV27 and TRBJ2-7, with 9 bases that match TRBD2. Germline-derived CDR1 and CDR2 are MNHEY and SMNVEV (reference sequence). V was clipped by 0 bases and J by 7 bases; unmatched bases: 7. The CDR3 has 15 residues.

This clonotype was detected only a few times. This chain joins TRBV11-2 and TRBJ2-1; no definite D call. V was cut by 0 bases and J by 15 bases, with 12 bases left in between. The germline V gene encodes CDR1 SGHAT and CDR2 FQNNGV. The CDR3 runs 12 residues. Written as DNA, the CDR3 is TGTGCCAGCAGCTTAGACCCCGGGCCCCGGTTCTTC. Its translation is CASSLDPGPRFF.

In its sample, this clonotype was seen a few times. This chain uses TRBV6-2 or TRBV6-3 with TRBJ2-2, with D possibly being TRBD2 (6 bases). CDR3 length: 17 residues. V was shortened by 1 base and J by 3 bases, with 15 bases between the two germline ends. Germline V gene sequence: CDR1 MNHEY, CDR2 SVGEGT. CDR3 sequence: CASSYYLGREDTGELFF. CDR3 sequence (DNA): TGTGCCAGCAGTTACTACCTTGGCAGGGAGGACACCGGGGAGCTGTTTTTT.

This clonotype was found a few times. The genes are TRBV6-1 and TRBJ2-5, with D maybe TRBD1 (6 bases). There are 13 residues in the CDR3. Germline-derived CDR1 and CDR2 are MNHNS and SASEGT. The ends were cut back, 6 bases at V and 5 bases at J, with 13 bases in the middle. The CDR3 region has the DNA TGTGCCAGCAGGGAACAGGGTTATGAGACCCAGTACTTC. This translates into CASREQGYETQYF.

The rearrangement uses TRBV6-1 and TRBJ2-3; D remains unclear. Trimming took off 3 bases at V and 6 bases at J, with 13 bases between the two ends. Germline V gene lookup returns CDR1 MNHNS and CDR2 SASEGT. The length of the CDR3 is 14 residues. CDR3 region: CASSEARLWDTQYF. The CDR3 coding sequence is TGTGCCAGCAGTGAGGCCCGTTTGTGGGATACGCAGTATTTT.

The genes are TRBV28 and TRBJ2-6; no reliable D call. With 6 bases removed from V and 4 bases from J, the gap between germline ends came to 7 bases. The germline gives CDR1 MDHEN, CDR2 SYDVKM. The CDR3 has 13 amino acids. CDR3 amino acids: CASRLPGANVLTF. CDR3 nucleotide sequence: TGTGCCAGCAGGCTCCCCGGGGCCAACGTCCTGACTTTC.